The clone carrying this TCR beta chain was counted only a few times. The data originate from a study of T cells in Graves' hyperthyroidism and ophthalmopathy. Amplified TCR beta CDR3 regions came from RNA transcripts. The HTBI primer set served for first-round RT-PCR of the TCR CDR3. TCRdb re-analysed the multiplex PCR reads in MiXCR, keeping a single row per CDR3 protein. The repertoire holds roughly 250,000 distinct CDR3 sequences, 20% to 25% seen once, with roughly 60% in the top ten. This CDR3 is built from 12 residues. V lost 8 bases, J lost 4 bases, and 4 bases stayed unmatched. Germline values: CDR1 SNHLY, CDR2 FYNNEI.

The chain couples TRBV2 to TRBJ2-7, with 8 nucleotides matching TRBD1. Sequences were obtained from blood. This TCR derives from a man aged 30 to 45 with Graves' ophthalmopathy. CDR3 nucleotides: TGTGCCAGCCTACAGGGGGGATACGAGCAGTACTTC. It translates to CASLQGGYEQYF.